Below, one T cell receptor (beta chain) is given with its context. Antigen specificity is unknown. This specimen comes from a study of T cell responses to AZD1222 COVID-19 vaccine. Study outcomes and limitations: Clonal diversity was possibly underestimated; the donors were predominantly white British and more often female.

J gave up 5 bases and V 3 bases, and 4 bases lay outside the gene matches. Germline V CDR1 and CDR2: ENHRY, SYGVKD. This CDR3 is built from 14 residues. Clones were read by immunoSEQ multiplex PCR, and TCRdb kept only the in-frame ones, dropping some. This sample has under 150,000 clones, with about 91% found just once. This receptor was identified in an adult who received the AZD1222 COVID-19 vaccine. The sample was peripheral blood, taken 28 days after the second AZD1222 dose. This chain joins TRBV10-3 and TRBJ2-7, with TRBD1 matching over 10 bases. CDR3 sequence (DNA): TGTGCCATCAGTGATGGGACAGGGGACGACGAGCAGTACTTC. Translation: CAISDGTGDDEQYF.